This entry lists 16 T cell receptor beta chains sequenced from one sample in a study of cytomegalovirus exposure and HLA in healthy donors. Clones were sequenced by immunoSEQ multiplex PCR, and TCRdb holds only the in-frame ones, with some missing. Of roughly 180,000 clones listed, about nine tenths were seen once; the top ten hold 6% to 8.5%. Sequencing was carried out using PBMCs. These receptors originate from a man aged 25 to 45 in good health and CMV-seropositive.

This clone was detected once. This chain joins TRBV15 and TRBJ2-5; no reliable D call. The V gene's germline CDR1 is LNHNV and CDR2 YYDKDF (reference sequence). The CDR3 sequence is 14 residues long. Trimming shortened V by 1 base and J by 4 bases, and 10 bases separated the two germline ends. In DNA form, the CDR3 reads TGTGCCACCAGCAGAGTCTCTGTTGGAGAGACCCAGTACTTC. It codes for CATSRVSVGETQYF.

This chain uses TRBV7-2 with TRBJ2-1, with TRBD2 matching over 14 bases. V shed 3 bases, J shed 6 bases, and the junction held 7 bases outside the gene matches. The CDR3 contains 17 residues. Germline V lookup: CDR1 SGHTA, CDR2 FQGNSA. CDR3: CASSFLNGLAGGNEQFF. The DNA for the CDR3 is TGTGCCAGCAGCTTCCTAAACGGACTAGCGGGAGGCAATGAGCAGTTCTTC.

This clone appeared once. The J gene is TRBJ2-7, the V gene TRBV5-1; D is ambiguous. CDR1 SGHRS and CDR2 YFSETQ come from the germline V gene. The CDR3 runs 12 residues. V was trimmed by 4 bases and J by 3 bases, leaving 8 bases between them. CDR3 nucleotides: TGCGCCAGCAGCCTCAGCGACTACGAGCAGTACTTC. This gives the protein CASSLSDYEQYF.

The chain links TRBV5-1 to TRBJ2-1; 15 bases line up with TRBD2. The V gene's germline CDR1 is SGHRS and CDR2 YFSETQ. V lost 0 bases to trimming and J lost 9 bases; unmatched junction nucleotides: 1. This CDR3 is built from 15 residues. The CDR3 nucleotides read TGCGCCAGCAGCTTGGAGGGACTAGCGGGAGGTGAGCAGTTCTTC. Its protein is CASSLEGLAGGEQFF.

The gene calls are TRBV30 and TRBJ1-4; a weak D match, TRBD1 (6 bases). The germline V gene has CDR1 GTSNPN and CDR2 SVGIG (reference sequence). The CDR3 runs to 16 residues. V gave up 1 base and J gave up 4 bases, with 16 bases separating them. The CDR3 sequence: CAWSEGVGANNEKLFF. The DNA for the CDR3 is TGTGCCTGGAGTGAGGGTGTGGGGGCTAATAATGAAAAACTGTTTTTT.

The J gene is TRBJ2-5, the V gene TRBV7-2, with 7 bases matching TRBD1. V shed 5 bases, J shed 0 bases, and the junction held 3 bases outside the gene matches. Germline CDR1 and CDR2: SGHTA and FQGNSA. The length of the CDR3 is 14 residues. The CDR3 reads CASSQGQYQETQYF. The CDR3 nucleotides read TGTGCCAGCAGCCAGGGACAGTACCAAGAGACCCAGTACTTC.

The chain combines TRBV10-3 with TRBJ2-1; D remains unclear. CDR3 length equals 11 residues. V lost 2 bases, J lost 9 bases, and 5 bases lay in between. CDR1 is ENHRY, CDR2 SYGVKD, per germline. The CDR3: CAISEAIEQFF. CDR3 bases: TGTGCCATCAGTGAGGCTATTGAGCAGTTCTTC.

This chain connects TRBV19 to TRBJ1-5; D is perhaps TRBD1 (5 bases). CDR1 LNHDA and CDR2 SQIVND come from the germline V gene (reference sequence). There are 15 residues in the CDR3. V was shortened by 8 bases and J by 0 bases, with 14 bases between the two germline ends. The CDR3 loop reads CASLVTAHSNQPQHF. The CDR3 DNA reads TGTGCCAGTTTGGTGACAGCCCATAGCAATCAGCCCCAGCATTTT.

This chain connects TRBV12-2 to TRBJ2-7; TRBD1, as called in the table, went unchecked against the DNA. TRBV12-2 is deemed a pseudogene. The CDR3 consists of 15 residues. The CDR3 protein is CASGGTAHRSYEQYF. CDR3 in DNA: TGTGCAAGCGGCGGGACAGCACATAGGTCCTACGAGCAGTACTTC.

The table lists this clone with a few counts. This sequence joins TRBV5-6 and TRBJ2-6, with a possible D match to TRBD1 (5 bases). V shed 5 bases and J shed 0 bases, with 9 bases lying between them. Germline values: CDR1 SGHDT, CDR2 YYEEEE. The CDR3 runs to 15 residues. The DNA for the CDR3 is TGTGCCAGCAGATACCAGGGCTCTGGGGCCAACGTCCTGACTTTC. Its protein is CASRYQGSGANVLTF.

The rearrangement joins TRBV7-2 to TRBJ2-3; 9 bases align to TRBD2. Trimming at V came to 0 bases and at J to 4 bases, leaving 2 bases not matched to a gene. Germline assignment: CDR1 SGHTA and CDR2 FQGNSA. The CDR3 extends over 15 amino acids. The CDR3 nucleotides are TGTGCCAGCAGCTTAGCGGCGGGGGGGGCAGATACGCAGTATTTT. It yields the protein CASSLAAGGADTQYF.

The chain is built from TRBV5-1 and TRBJ1-1, with D hard to call. CDR3 length equals 13 residues. The ends were cut back, 4 bases at V and 1 base at J, with 8 bases in the middle. Per germline, CDR1 SGHRS and CDR2 YFSETQ. CDR3 residues: CASSRARNTEAFF. Written as DNA, the CDR3 is TGCGCCAGCAGCCGTGCCCGGAACACTGAAGCTTTCTTT.

The CDR3 DNA is TGTGCCAGCAGTCACAACTCCGGAGGGCGCAATGAGCAGTTCTTC. Protein: CASSHNSGGRNEQFF. The rearrangement links TRBV6-5 to TRBJ2-1; possibly TRBD2 for D (6 bases). The CDR3 sequence is 15 residues long. Germline CDR1 MNHEY, CDR2 SVGAGI. Trimming shortened V by 5 bases and J by 6 bases, and 17 bases separated the two germline ends.

This clone has just one count. This chain connects TRBV15 to TRBJ2-7; the match to TRBD1 covers 9 bases. Per germline, CDR1 LNHNV and CDR2 YYDKDF (reference sequence). This CDR3 contains 13 residues. The J segment lost 4 bases and the V segment lost 4 bases, leaving 2 bases of the junction unmatched. CDR3 in DNA: TGTGCCACCAGCAAAGACAGGGGGTACGAGCAGTACTTC. It encodes CATSKDRGYEQYF. Full variable domain (rest looked up from reference TRBV15 and TRBJ2-7): DAMVIQNPRYQVTQFGKPVTLSCSQTLNHNVMYWYQQKSSQAPKLLFHYYDKDFNNEADTPDNFQSRRPNTSFCFLDIRSPGLGDTAMYLCATSKDRGYEQYFGPGTRLTVT.

This chain links TRBV5-4 with TRBJ2-5; 7 bases are a match to TRBD2. The CDR3 contains 16 residues. The V gene's germline CDR1 is SGHNT and CDR2 YYREEE (reference sequence). V shed 4 bases and J 0 bases; nucleotides not matched to a gene: 9. CDR3 DNA sequence: TGTGCCAGCAGCCCGTGGGGGGGATCGTACCAAGAGACCCAGTACTTC. Residues: CASSPWGGSYQETQYF.

This chain joins TRBV30 and TRBJ1-5; TRBD1 is a possible D gene (6 bases). Germline V gene lookup returns CDR1 GTSNPN and CDR2 SVGIG (reference sequence). The CDR3 length is 13 residues. With 2 bases removed from V and 6 bases from J, the gap between germline ends came to 11 bases. The chain's CDR3 is CAWSRQGSQPQHF. CDR3 nucleotides: TGTGCCTGGAGTAGGCAGGGGAGTCAGCCCCAGCATTTT.